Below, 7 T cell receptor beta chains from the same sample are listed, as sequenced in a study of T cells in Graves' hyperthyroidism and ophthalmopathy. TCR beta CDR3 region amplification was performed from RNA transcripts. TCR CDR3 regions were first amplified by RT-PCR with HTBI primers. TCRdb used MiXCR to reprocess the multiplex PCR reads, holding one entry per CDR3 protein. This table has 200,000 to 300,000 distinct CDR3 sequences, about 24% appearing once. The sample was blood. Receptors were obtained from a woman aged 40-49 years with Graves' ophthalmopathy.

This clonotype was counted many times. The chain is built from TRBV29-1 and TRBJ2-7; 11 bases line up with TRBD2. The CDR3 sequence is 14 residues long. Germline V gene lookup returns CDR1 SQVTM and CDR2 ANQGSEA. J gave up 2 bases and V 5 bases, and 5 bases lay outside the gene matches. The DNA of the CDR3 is TGCAGCGTTTTACTAGCGGGAGTCACCTACGAGCAGTACTTC. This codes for CSVLLAGVTYEQYF.

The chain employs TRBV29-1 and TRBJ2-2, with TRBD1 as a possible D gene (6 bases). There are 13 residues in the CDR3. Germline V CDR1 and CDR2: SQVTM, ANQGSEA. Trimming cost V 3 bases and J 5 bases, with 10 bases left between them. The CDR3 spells CSVEQGSTGELFF. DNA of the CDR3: TGCAGCGTTGAGCAGGGGAGTACCGGGGAGCTGTTTTTT.

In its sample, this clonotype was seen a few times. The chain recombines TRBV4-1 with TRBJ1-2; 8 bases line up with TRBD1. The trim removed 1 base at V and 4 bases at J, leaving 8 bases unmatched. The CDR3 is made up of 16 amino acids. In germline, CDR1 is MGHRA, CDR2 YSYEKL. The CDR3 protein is CASSQGQGSAGYGYTF. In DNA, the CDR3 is TGCGCCAGCAGCCAAGGACAGGGGAGCGCCGGCTATGGCTACACCTTC.

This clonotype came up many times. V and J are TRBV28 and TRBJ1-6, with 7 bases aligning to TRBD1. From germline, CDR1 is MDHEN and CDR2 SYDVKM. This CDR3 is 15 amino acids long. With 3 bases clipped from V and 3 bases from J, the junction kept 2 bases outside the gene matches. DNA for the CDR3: TGTGCCAGCAGTTTCGACAGGGACTATAATTCACCCCTCCACTTT. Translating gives CASSFDRDYNSPLHF. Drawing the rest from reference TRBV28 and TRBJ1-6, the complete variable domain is DVKVTQSSRYLVKRTGEKVFLECVQDMDHENMFWYRQDPGLGLRLIYFSYDVKMKEKGDIPEGYSVSREKKERFSLILESASTNQTSMYLCASSFDRDYNSPLHFGNGTRLTVT.

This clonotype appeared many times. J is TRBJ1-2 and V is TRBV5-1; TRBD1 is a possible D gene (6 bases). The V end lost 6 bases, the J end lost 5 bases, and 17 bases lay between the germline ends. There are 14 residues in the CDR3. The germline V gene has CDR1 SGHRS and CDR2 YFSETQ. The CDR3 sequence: CASNPGQTKYGYTF. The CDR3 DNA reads TGCGCCAGCAACCCCGGACAGACAAAGTATGGCTACACCTTC.

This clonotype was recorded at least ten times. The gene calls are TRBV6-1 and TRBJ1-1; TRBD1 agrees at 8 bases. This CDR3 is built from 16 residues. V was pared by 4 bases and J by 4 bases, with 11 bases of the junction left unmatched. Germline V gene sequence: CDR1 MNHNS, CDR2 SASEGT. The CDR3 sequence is CASSGRQGWMATEAFF. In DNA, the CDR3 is TGTGCCAGCAGTGGACGACAGGGGTGGATGGCCACTGAAGCTTTCTTT.

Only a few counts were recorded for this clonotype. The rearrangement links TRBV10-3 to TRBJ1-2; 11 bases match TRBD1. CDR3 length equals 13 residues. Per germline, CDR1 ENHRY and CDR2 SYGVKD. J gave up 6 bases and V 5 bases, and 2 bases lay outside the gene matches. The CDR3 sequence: CAISWTGGNGYTF. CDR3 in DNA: TGTGCCATCAGTTGGACAGGGGGCAATGGCTACACCTTC.